This entry concerns a single T cell receptor (beta chain). Its antigen is unknown. This sample stems from a study of cytomegalovirus exposure and HLA in healthy donors. Regarding the study as a whole: Presence/absence analyses took donor sequencing depth as roughly uniform.

Germline CDR1 reads SGHDN; CDR2 reads FVKESK. The CDR3 runs to 15 residues. Trimming stripped 3 bases from V and 8 bases from J, with 19 bases between. Researchers ran the PCR with 60 Vbeta and 13 Jbeta primers. Data came from immunoSEQ multiplex PCR; TCRdb stores just in-frame clones and leaves some out. The sample has some 130,000 clones, approximately 83% seen once. The sample taken for sequencing was PBMCs. The TCR comes from a man between 40 and 49 years old in good health and CMV-seronegative. The chain recombines TRBV14 with TRBJ1-2, with D possibly matching TRBD1 (6 bases). The CDR3 DNA follows: TGTGCCAGCAGCCATTCAAATTCCAGGGGTGTGGGCTACACCTTC. Residues: CASSHSNSRGVGYTF.